The 8 T cell receptor beta chains presented below share a single source sample, sequenced in a study of blood T cell repertoires in COVID-19. Assay used: immunoSEQ multiplex PCR; TCRdb lists only in-frame clones, some missing. The sample lists tens of thousands of clones, around 80% occurring once. Source material: peripheral blood. Receptors originate from a human donor in a cohort sampled during active COVID-19.

The chain couples TRBV10-3 to TRBJ2-7; 7 positions agree with TRBD1. The CDR3 spans 13 residues. The germline CDR1 and CDR2 sequences are ENHRY and SYGVKD. The V gene end was trimmed by 6 bases and the J gene end by 4 bases; junction bases not matched to a gene: 6. The CDR3 loop is CAIRGTEPYEQYF. CDR3 nucleotide sequence: TGTGCCATCAGGGGGACAGAACCTTACGAGCAGTACTTC.

V is TRBV6-5 and J is TRBJ2-3; perhaps TRBD2 as D (5 bases). Trimming pared 4 bases from V and 1 base from J, leaving 6 bases between. CDR1 and CDR2 (germline): MNHEY, SVGAGI. This CDR3 has 13 residues. Here the CDR3 DNA reads TGTGCCAGCAGTTGGAGGCGCACAGATACGCAGTATTTT. It codes for CASSWRRTDTQYF.

The sample holds one count of this clone. This chain joins TRBV7-9 and TRBJ1-6; TRBD1 matches 9 bases. Germline CDR1 SEHNR, CDR2 FQNEAQ (reference sequence). The junction had 5 bases not matched to a gene; V was cut back by 5 bases and J by 9 bases. The CDR3 covers 14 residues. The CDR3, as DNA: TGTGCCAGCAGCCCACAGGGGGCGCGTTCACCCCTCCACTTT. Its protein is CASSPQGARSPLHF.

The rearrangement links TRBV2 to TRBJ2-1, with 8 bases matching TRBD1. CDR1 and CDR2 from the germline V gene are SNHLY and FYNNEI. CDR3 length: 16 residues. Unmatched junction bases numbered 6, after V lost 1 base and J lost 4 bases. CDR3 DNA sequence: TGTGCCAGCAGTGAAGTAAGGACAGGGATTTACAATGAGCAGTTCTTC. The encoded protein is CASSEVRTGIYNEQFF.

The rearrangement links TRBV5-6 to TRBJ2-2; 9 bases match TRBD1. The germline V gene has CDR1 SGHDT and CDR2 YYEEEE. The CDR3 consists of 17 residues. Unmatched junction bases numbered 9, after V lost 0 bases and J lost 6 bases. The CDR3 DNA follows: TGTGCCAGCAGCTTGGGGGACGGGACAGGGAGTCCCGGGGAGCTGTTTTTT. Translating it yields CASSLGDGTGSPGELFF.

V usage is TRBV19 and J usage is TRBJ2-1, with D tentatively TRBD1 (7 bases). The CDR3 consists of 14 residues. Germline V CDR1 and CDR2: LNHDA, SQIVND (reference sequence). Trimming cost V 4 bases and J 9 bases, with 16 bases left between them. The CDR3 loop is CASSTETGRSEQFF. In DNA form, the CDR3 reads TGTGCCAGTAGTACGGAGACAGGGAGGAGTGAGCAGTTCTTC. The whole variable domain, filled in from reference TRBV19 and TRBJ2-1, reads DGGITQSPKYLFRKEGQNVTLSCEQNLNHDAMYWYRQDPGQGLRLIYYSQIVNDFQKGDIAEGYSVSREKKESFPLTVTSAQKNPTAFYLCASSTETGRSEQFFGPGTRLTVL.

This clone was counted only a few times. The chain links TRBV5-5 to TRBJ2-5, with 8 bases identical to TRBD2. CDR1 is SGHKS, CDR2 YYEKEE, per germline (reference sequence). The CDR3 sequence is 15 residues long. J gave up 3 bases and V 0 bases, and 4 bases lay outside the gene matches. The CDR3 is CASSLVAAGEETQYF. For the CDR3, the DNA is TGTGCCAGCAGCTTGGTTGCAGCGGGGGAAGAGACCCAGTACTTC.

The chain employs TRBV19 and TRBJ1-5, with D possibly matching TRBD1 (5 bases). The CDR3 contains 14 residues. V lost 2 bases, J lost 4 bases, and 9 bases lay in between. Germline assignment: CDR1 LNHDA and CDR2 SQIVND (reference sequence). The CDR3: CASSISRQNQPQHF. The CDR3 DNA reads as TGTGCCAGTAGTATAAGCAGACAGAATCAGCCCCAGCATTTT.